In this sample, the clone carrying this T cell receptor beta chain turned up many times. Its target is not known. Germline CDR1 and CDR2: SEHNR and FQNEAQ (reference sequence). Unmatched junction bases numbered 10, after V lost 7 bases and J lost 6 bases. The length of the CDR3 is 14 residues. TCRdb recomputed calls from the 5' RACE reads with MiXCR, one row per CDR3 protein. The sample records 250,000 to 300,000 distinct CDR3 sequences, around 4.9% being singletons. This entry comes from a study of T cells after yellow fever vaccination. Findings and caveats of the study: Weaker overall was a secondary response that nonetheless peaked faster, on day 5 versus 15.

Sequencing was performed on CD4+ T cells sorted from PBMCs, taken on the day of the yellow fever booster vaccination. The TCR sequence derives from a man younger than 30 who received the YFV17D yellow fever vaccine. V is TRBV7-9 and J is TRBJ2-7; 9 bases align to TRBD1. The chain's CDR3 is CASTPLDRGGEQYF. The CDR3 bases are TGTGCCAGCACCCCTCTGGACAGGGGAGGCGAGCAGTACTTC.